The T cell receptor beta chain described here comes from a study of cytomegalovirus exposure and HLA in healthy donors. Study findings and constraints: Among donors in an Asian-associated ancestry cluster, a later analysis reportedly found fewer N-insertions than the approximately 700-donor mean.

A remark on this clone: Its target is not known.

This PCR relied on a set of 60 Vbeta primers and 13 Jbeta primers. This table comes from immunoSEQ multiplex PCR, and its TCRdb copy is limited to in-frame clones, with some not included. The sample comprises 150,000 to 200,000 clones, roughly 80% of which are singletons, and around 6.7% rests with the top ten. This CDR3 has 16 residues. V shed 0 bases and J 3 bases; nucleotides not matched to a gene: 6. The germline V gene has CDR1 SGHRS and CDR2 YFSETQ. The clonotype comes from a woman aged 25 to 39 in good health and CMV-seropositive. The chain joins TRBV5-1 to TRBJ2-7; 10 nucleotides align to TRBD1. Material: PBMCs. CDR3 region: CASSLGDRGLHYEQYF. In DNA, the CDR3 is TGCGCCAGCAGCTTGGGGGACAGGGGTTTACACTACGAGCAGTACTTC.